Listed below are T cell receptor beta chains from one sample, sequenced in a study of cytomegalovirus exposure and HLA in healthy donors. The table came from immunoSEQ multiplex PCR; TCRdb's copy has only in-frame clones and leaves some out. The profile shows roughly 150,000 clones, almost 75% of them singletons. Material: PBMCs. The origin of the receptors is a young woman in good health and CMV-seropositive. The CDR3 runs from the conserved cysteine through the conserved F or W. The D gene is left open where the match is weak. Rows give clone size only sometimes, using once, few, many, or a class for an expanded clone.

d_call j_call v_call clone_size cdr3_nt cdr3_aa
NA TRBJ1-2 TRBV29-1 few TGCAGCGTTGGGACAGCCACCTCCCTTGGCTACACCTTC CSVGTATSLGYTF
NA TRBJ1-2 TRBV6-5 NA TGTGCCAGCAGTTATGGGACACAACCAAACTATGGCTACACCTTC CASSYGTQPNYGYTF
NA TRBJ2-7 TRBV6-5 NA TGTGCCAGCGGGGGGACAGTAGGTACCTACGAGCAGTACTTC CASGGTVGTYEQYF
TRBD1 TRBJ1-1 TRBV30 NA TGTGCCTGGAGTAAGGGGACAGGGGGAACTGAAGCTTTCTTT CAWSKGTGGTEAFF
TRBD1 TRBJ2-5 TRBV23-1 once TGCGCCAGCAGTCAGACAGGGGGCGAAGAGACCCAGTACTTC CASSQTGGEETQYF
TRBD1 TRBJ2-7 TRBV5-6 NA TGTGCCAGCAGCTACAACAGGGGGCCCTTAAGGGGCGAGCAGTACTTC CASSYNRGPLRGEQYF
NA TRBJ2-7 TRBV19 NA TGTGCCAGTAGTAGTCGCGGTAACTACGAGCAGTACTTC CASSSRGNYEQYF
NA TRBJ2-3 TRBV10-3 NA TGTGCCATCAGTGACAAGACAGACACAGATACGCAGTATTTT CAISDKTDTDTQYF
TRBD1 TRBJ2-5 TRBV30 NA TGTGCCTGGAGGGAAGGGGGCGTGAGGGAGACCCAGTACTTC CAWREGGVRETQYF
NA TRBJ2-1 TRBV5-1 NA TGCGCCAGCAGCTTGGACAGGGATAGATATGAGCAGTTCTTC CASSLDRDRYEQFF
NA TRBJ1-2 TRBV5-4 NA TGTGCCAGCAGTTTGAGACAGACCGAGGCAAATGGCTACACCTTC CASSLRQTEANGYTF
NA TRBJ1-1 TRBV19 NA TGTGCCAGTAGTCCGGAGGGGACTGAAGCTTTCTTT CASSPEGTEAFF
NA TRBJ1-2 TRBV4-3 NA TGCGCCAGCAGCCAAGTTTTTACAATGACTAACTATGGCTACACCTTC CASSQVFTMTNYGYTF
TRBD2 TRBJ2-1 TRBV19 NA TGTGCCAGTAGTGAGGGAGGGAGGTACAATGAGCAGTTCTTC CASSEGGRYNEQFF
NA TRBJ2-3 TRBV25-1 NA TGTGCCAGCAGCCCCCTTCAGGGTGGGGATACGCAGTATTTT CASSPLQGGDTQYF
TRBD1 TRBJ1-3 TRBV9 NA TGTGCCAGCAGCGCCCGGACAGGGTTTGGAAACACCATATATTTT CASSARTGFGNTIYF
TRBD1 TRBJ2-7 TRBV25-1 few TGTGCCAGCAGGGACAGGGGGCTTGGTTCCTACGAGCAGTACTTC CASRDRGLGSYEQYF
NA TRBJ1-4 TRBV27 NA TGTGCCAGCAGTGAACAGCCGGTTCCGGAAAAACTGTTTTTT CASSEQPVPEKLFF
NA TRBJ2-7 TRBV6-5 NA TGTGCCAGCAGTTCGGGCGGGGGCCCCTACGAGCAGTACTTC CASSSGGGPYEQYF
NA TRBJ1-5 TRBV19 few TGTGCCAGTAGTCTTCCACAGGGTGGCAATCAGCCCCAGCATTTT CASSLPQGGNQPQHF
NA TRBJ1-6 TRBV29-1 NA TGCAGCGCCCGACAAGGCAATTCACCCCTCCACTTT CSARQGNSPLHF
TRBD2 TRBJ2-1 TRBV5-4 NA TGTGCCAGCAGCTCGCGAGGGGTAGCGGGGAGCTCCTACAATGAGCAGTTCTTC CASSSRGVAGSSYNEQFF
NA TRBJ1-4 TRBV19 NA TGTGCCAGTAGCGACAGGACAGAAACTAATGAAAAACTGTTTTTT CASSDRTETNEKLFF
TRBD1 TRBJ2-3 TRBV11-3 NA TGTGCCAGCAGCCCGGGACAGGGGGGAGATACGCAGTATTTT CASSPGQGGDTQYF
TRBD2 TRBJ2-7 TRBV5-6 few TGTGCCAGCAGCTCCGGACTAGTCACCTACGAGCAGTACTTC CASSSGLVTYEQYF